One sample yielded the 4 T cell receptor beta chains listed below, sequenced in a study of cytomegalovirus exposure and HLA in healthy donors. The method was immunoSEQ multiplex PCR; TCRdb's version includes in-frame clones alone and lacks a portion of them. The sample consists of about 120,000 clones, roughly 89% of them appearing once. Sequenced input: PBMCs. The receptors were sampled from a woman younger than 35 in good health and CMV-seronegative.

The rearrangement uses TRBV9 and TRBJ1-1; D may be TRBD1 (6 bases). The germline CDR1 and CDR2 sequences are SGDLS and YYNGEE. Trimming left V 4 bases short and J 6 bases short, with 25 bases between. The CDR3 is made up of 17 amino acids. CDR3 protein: CASSQSGTLYSVAEAFF. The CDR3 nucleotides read TGTGCCAGCAGCCAATCCGGGACACTCTACTCAGTCGCTGAAGCTTTCTTT.

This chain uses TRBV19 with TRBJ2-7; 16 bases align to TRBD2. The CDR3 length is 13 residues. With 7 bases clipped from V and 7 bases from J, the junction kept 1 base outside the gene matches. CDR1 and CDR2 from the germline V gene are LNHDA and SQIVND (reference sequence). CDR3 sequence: CASKGLAGGEQYF. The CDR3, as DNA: TGTGCCAGTAAGGGACTAGCGGGAGGGGAGCAGTACTTC.

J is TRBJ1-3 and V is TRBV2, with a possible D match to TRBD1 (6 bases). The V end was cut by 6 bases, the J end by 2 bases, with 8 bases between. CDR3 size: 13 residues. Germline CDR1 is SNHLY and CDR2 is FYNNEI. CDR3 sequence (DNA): TGTGCCAGCAGACGGACAGCTGGAAACACCATATATTTT. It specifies CASRRTAGNTIYF.

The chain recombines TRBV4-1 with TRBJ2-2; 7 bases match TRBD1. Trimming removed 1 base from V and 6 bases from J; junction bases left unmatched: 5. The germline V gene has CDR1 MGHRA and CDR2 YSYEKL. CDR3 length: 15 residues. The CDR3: CASSQANRGPGELFF. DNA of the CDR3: TGCGCCAGCAGCCAAGCCAACAGGGGTCCCGGGGAGCTGTTTTTT.